This TCR beta chain was recorded in a study of shared clonotypes between healthy human individuals. Looking at the study overall: Every donor yielded three CD4 naive, three CD4 memory, two CD8 naive and one CD8 memory plate.

TCRdb keeps only in-frame clones here, not all; method: immunoSEQ multiplex PCR. This table holds some 2,100,000 clones, around 95% found once. The specimen sequenced was naive CD4+ T cells sorted from blood. Specified subset: CD45RA+ positively selected. The TCR comes from a man aged 18 to 30 in good health.

In DNA form, the CDR3 reads TGTGCCACCAATTGGGGGTCGAACACCGGGGAGCTGTTTTTT. Translated, it gives CATNWGSNTGELFF. This chain links TRBV6-5 with TRBJ2-2; perhaps D is TRBD1 or TRBD2 (5 bases each). The CDR3 is 14 amino acids. V was cut by 10 bases and J by 0 bases, with 12 bases left in between. CDR1 MNHEY and CDR2 SVGAGI come from the germline V gene.